This T cell receptor beta chain was obtained from a study of Graves' ophthalmopathy and Graves' hyperthyroidism. Points from the study as a whole: Cross-validated, the 13-signature model showed 87.88%/81.08% sensitivity/specificity, and 80%/75% in the test set. Blood repertoires reportedly contained most expanded thyroid clonotypes above 0.001 frequency.

This clonotype appeared many times. Antigen: not known. Amplification of the TCR beta CDR3 regions used RNA transcripts (as template). In the first round, RT-PCR was carried out with HTBI primers, and a multiplex PCR formed the second round. TCRdb called the multiplex PCR reads again in MiXCR, with one record for every CDR3 protein. The sample includes about 660,000 distinct CDR3 sequences, over 40% seen only once; the top ten take around 3%. The CDR3 covers 13 residues. Germline V gene data show CDR1 as SGHTA and CDR2 as FQGNSA. V was trimmed by 5 bases and J by 1 base, leaving 8 bases between them. A duration under 3 months, NOSPECS ≥4, CAS ≥3 and moderate-to-severe activity characterized the donors with ophthalmopathy. Exclusion covered patients with other autoimmune diseases or uncontrolled infections (as well as pregnancy or lactation).

The rearrangement joins TRBV7-2 to TRBJ1-2; D unclear. The sequence derives from an adult man with Graves' ophthalmopathy. Sequenced input: peripheral blood. The CDR3 DNA follows: TGTGCCAGCAGCAAGATAGATAACTATGGCTACACCTTC. The encoded protein is CASSKIDNYGYTF. Using reference TRBV7-2 and TRBJ1-2 for the parts outside the CDR3, the full variable domain is GAGVSQSPSNKVTEKGKDVELRCDPISGHTALYWYRQSLGQGLEFLIYFQGNSAPDKSGLPSDRFSAERTGGSVSTLTIQRTQQEDSAVYLCASSKIDNYGYTFGSGTRLTVV.